This record concerns one T cell receptor beta chain sequence. Its antigen is unidentified. Researchers defined stable Graves' hyperthyroidism as no ophthalmopathy progression within 18 months. Lactation, pregnancy, other autoimmune disease or uncontrolled infection led to exclusion of patients. Researchers took RNA transcripts and amplified the TCR beta CDR3 regions from them. In the first-round RT-PCR of the TCR CDR3, the HTBI primer set was used. TCRdb reanalysed the multiplex PCR reads using MiXCR and keeps one entry per CDR3 protein. Among approximately 400,000 distinct CDR3 sequences listed, under 15% were seen once. The sample belongs to a study of T cells in Graves' hyperthyroidism and ophthalmopathy. Whole-study results and caveats: Most thyroid clonotypes with frequency above 0.001 were detected in blood.

This CDR3 has 14 amino acids. V shed 4 bases and J shed 3 bases, with 12 bases lying between them. CDR1 and CDR2 (germline): ENHRY, SYGVKD. The TCR comes from a woman in her twenties or thirties with Graves' hyperthyroidism. Sequencing used blood. The chain recombines TRBV10-3 with TRBJ2-5; possible D gene TRBD1, 5 bases. Here the CDR3 DNA reads TGTGCCATCAGTGTCGACAGAGGAAAAGAGACCCAGTACTTC. Translated, it gives CAISVDRGKETQYF.